Listed here is a single T cell receptor (beta chain). Its antigen is still unknown. cDNA reverse transcribed from extracted RNA served as the sequencing template. Produced via immunoSEQ multiplex PCR; TCRdb's table is partial and in-frame only. The table has 140,000 or so clones, approximately 51% seen once; the top ten hold 0.8% to 1%. The data derive from a study of CD8+ T cells in alopecia areata. The wider study: Treated patients received oral tofacitinib, 5 to 10 mg twice daily. The study's findings and limits: Elevated clonality characterized lesional scalp relative to normal scalp, particularly in alopecia totalis/universalis.

This CDR3 has 14 residues. Trimming cost V 5 bases and J 0 bases, with 8 bases left between them. Germline loops: CDR1 SNHLY, CDR2 FYNNEI. Researchers picked out CD4+ and CD8+ T cells from PBMCs by sorting. V usage is TRBV2 and J usage is TRBJ1-5; D is uncertain. This clonotype was sampled from a human donor with alopecia areata. Sequencing used CD4+ T cells sorted from blood, obtained at week 0. The CDR3 coding sequence is TGTGCCAGCAGTCACCTTCGTAGCAATCAGCCCCAGCATTTT. This codes for CASSHLRSNQPQHF.